The clone carrying this TCR beta chain was observed at least ten times. Antigen specificity is unknown. The source of the sample is a study of neurological immune-mediated disorders. Study results and caveats: When repertoires were grouped phylogenetically, those of 18 of 34 multiple sclerosis patients fell into one related-CDR3 cluster, a possible signature.

In TCRdb, the 5' RACE reads were re-called with MiXCR into one record per CDR3 protein. The sample yields approximately 60,000 distinct CDR3 sequences, over 4% seen once. Per germline, CDR1 SEHNR and CDR2 FQNEAQ (reference sequence). The V and J ends lost 2 bases and 0 bases respectively, with 12 bases between them. The CDR3 spans 16 residues. The sequencing input was PBMCs. The chain uses TRBV7-9 and TRBJ2-3, with D possibly being TRBD2 (5 bases). This TCR came from a man aged 45-65 years with multiple sclerosis. The CDR3 here is CASSLPYERSTDTQYF. The CDR3 nucleotides are TGTGCCAGCAGCTTACCCTACGAGCGGAGCACAGATACGCAGTATTTT.